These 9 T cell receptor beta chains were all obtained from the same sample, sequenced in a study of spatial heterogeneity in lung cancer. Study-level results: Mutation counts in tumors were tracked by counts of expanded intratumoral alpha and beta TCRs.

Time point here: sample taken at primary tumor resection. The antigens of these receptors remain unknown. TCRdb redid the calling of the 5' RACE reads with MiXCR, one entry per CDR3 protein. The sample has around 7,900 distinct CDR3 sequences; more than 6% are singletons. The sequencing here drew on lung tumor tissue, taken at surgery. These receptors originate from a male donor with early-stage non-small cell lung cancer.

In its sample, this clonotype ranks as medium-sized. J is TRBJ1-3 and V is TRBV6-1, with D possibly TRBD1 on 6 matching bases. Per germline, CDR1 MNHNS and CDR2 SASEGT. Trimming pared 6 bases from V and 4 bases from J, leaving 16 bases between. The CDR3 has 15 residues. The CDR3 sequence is CASRFGTLEGNTIYF. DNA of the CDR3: TGTGCCAGCAGGTTCGGGACACTGGAAGGAAACACCATATATTTT.

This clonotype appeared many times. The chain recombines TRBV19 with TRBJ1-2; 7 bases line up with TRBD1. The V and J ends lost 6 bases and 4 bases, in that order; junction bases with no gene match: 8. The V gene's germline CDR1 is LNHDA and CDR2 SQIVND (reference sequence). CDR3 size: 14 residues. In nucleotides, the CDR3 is TGTGCCAGTAGAAGACAGGGAGGAGGCTATGGCTACACCTTC. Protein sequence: CASRRQGGGYGYTF.

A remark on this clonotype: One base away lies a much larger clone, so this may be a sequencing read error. CDR3 nucleotide sequence: TGTGCCATCAATGAGTCCGGAGAGTGGTCCTACGAGCAGTACTTC. Protein product: CAINESGEWSYEQYF. The gene calls are TRBV10-3 and TRBJ2-7; D gene unclear. This CDR3 comprises 15 residues. Germline loops: CDR1 ENHRY, CDR2 SYGVKD.

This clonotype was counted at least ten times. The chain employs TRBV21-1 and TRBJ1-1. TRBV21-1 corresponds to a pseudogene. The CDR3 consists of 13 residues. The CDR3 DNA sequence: TGTGCCAGCAGCAATCGGGGGAACACTGAAGCTTTCTTT. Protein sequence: CASSNRGNTEAFF.

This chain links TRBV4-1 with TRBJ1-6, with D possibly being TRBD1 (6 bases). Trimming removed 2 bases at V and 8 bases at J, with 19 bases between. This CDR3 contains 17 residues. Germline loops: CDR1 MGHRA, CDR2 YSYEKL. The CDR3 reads CASSQTQKTGRHSPLHF. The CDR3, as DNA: TGCGCCAGCAGCCAAACACAAAAAACAGGGAGGCATTCACCCCTCCACTTT.

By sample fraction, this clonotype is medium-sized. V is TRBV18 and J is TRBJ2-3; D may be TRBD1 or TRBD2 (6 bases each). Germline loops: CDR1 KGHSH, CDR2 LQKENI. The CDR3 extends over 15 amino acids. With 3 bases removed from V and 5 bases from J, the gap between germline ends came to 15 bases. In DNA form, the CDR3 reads TGTGCCAGCTCACCCCTTGGGGGGCCTAGAGATACGCAGTATTTT. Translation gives CASSPLGGPRDTQYF.

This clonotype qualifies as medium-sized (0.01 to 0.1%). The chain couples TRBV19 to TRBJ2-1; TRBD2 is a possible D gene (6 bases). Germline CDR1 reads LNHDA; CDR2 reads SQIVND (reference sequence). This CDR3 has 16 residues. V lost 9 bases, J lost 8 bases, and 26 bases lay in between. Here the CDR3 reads CASRAVTGTPRDEQFF. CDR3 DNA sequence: TGTGCCAGCCGCGCAGTGACCGGGACTCCCCGCGATGAGCAGTTCTTC.

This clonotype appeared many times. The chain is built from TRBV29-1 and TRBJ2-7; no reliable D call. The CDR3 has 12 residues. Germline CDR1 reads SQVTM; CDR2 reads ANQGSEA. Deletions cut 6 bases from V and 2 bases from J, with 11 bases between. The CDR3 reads CSVREPTYEQYF. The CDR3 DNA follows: TGCAGCGTCCGTGAGCCAACCTACGAGCAGTACTTC.

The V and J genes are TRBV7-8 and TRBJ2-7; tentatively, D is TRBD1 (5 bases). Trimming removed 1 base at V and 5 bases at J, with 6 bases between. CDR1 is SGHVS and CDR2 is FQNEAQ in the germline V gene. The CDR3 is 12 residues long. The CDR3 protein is CASSLVRDEQYF. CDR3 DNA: TGTGCCAGCAGCTTAGTCAGGGACGAGCAGTACTTC. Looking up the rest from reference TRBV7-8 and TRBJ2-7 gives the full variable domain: GAGVSQSPRYKVAKRGQDVALRCDPISGHVSLFWYQQALGQGPEFLTYFQNEAQLDKSGLPSDRFFAERPEGSVSTLKIQRTQQEDSAVYLCASSLVRDEQYFGPGTRLTVT.